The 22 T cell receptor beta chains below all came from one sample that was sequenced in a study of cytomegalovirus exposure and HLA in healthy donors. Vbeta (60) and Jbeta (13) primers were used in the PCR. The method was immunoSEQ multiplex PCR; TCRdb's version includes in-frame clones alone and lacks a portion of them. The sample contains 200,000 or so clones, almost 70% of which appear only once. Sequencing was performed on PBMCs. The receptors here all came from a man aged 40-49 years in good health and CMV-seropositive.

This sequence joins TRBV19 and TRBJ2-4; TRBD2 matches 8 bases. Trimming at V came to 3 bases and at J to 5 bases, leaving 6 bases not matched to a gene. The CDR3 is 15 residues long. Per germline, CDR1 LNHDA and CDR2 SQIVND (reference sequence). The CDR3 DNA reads TGTGCCAGTAGTATCGGGGACGGGGGGGAAAACATTCAGTACTTC. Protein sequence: CASSIGDGGENIQYF. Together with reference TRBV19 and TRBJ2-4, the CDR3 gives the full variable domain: DGGITQSPKYLFRKEGQNVTLSCEQNLNHDAMYWYRQDPGQGLRLIYYSQIVNDFQKGDIAEGYSVSREKKESFPLTVTSAQKNPTAFYLCASSIGDGGENIQYFGAGTRLSVL.

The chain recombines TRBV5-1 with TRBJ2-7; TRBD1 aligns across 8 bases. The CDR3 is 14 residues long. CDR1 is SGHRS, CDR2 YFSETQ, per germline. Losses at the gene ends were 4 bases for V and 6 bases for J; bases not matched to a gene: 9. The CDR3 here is CASSRTGQGGEQYF. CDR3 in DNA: TGCGCCAGCAGCCGGACAGGGCAGGGGGGCGAGCAGTACTTC.

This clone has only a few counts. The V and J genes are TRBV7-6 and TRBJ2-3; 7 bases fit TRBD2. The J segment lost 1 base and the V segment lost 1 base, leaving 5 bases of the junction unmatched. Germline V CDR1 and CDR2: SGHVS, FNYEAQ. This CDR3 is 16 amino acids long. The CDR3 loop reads CASSLGSAGGTDTQYF. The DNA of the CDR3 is TGTGCCAGCAGCTTAGGTTCTGCGGGGGGCACAGATACGCAGTATTTT.

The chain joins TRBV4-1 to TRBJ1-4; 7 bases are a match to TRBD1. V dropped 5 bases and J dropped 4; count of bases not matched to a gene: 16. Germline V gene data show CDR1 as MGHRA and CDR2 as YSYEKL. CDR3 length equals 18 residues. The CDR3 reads CASSTTVLRAGGNEKLFF. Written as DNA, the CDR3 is TGCGCCAGCAGCACAACAGTTCTCAGGGCAGGGGGTAATGAAAAACTGTTTTTT.

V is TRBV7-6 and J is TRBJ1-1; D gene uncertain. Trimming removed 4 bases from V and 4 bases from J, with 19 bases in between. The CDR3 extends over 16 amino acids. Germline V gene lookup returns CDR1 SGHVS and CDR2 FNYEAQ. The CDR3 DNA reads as TGTGCCAGCAGCTCTTCAGGACTCTATTCGGGCACTGAAGCTTTCTTT. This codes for CASSSSGLYSGTEAFF.

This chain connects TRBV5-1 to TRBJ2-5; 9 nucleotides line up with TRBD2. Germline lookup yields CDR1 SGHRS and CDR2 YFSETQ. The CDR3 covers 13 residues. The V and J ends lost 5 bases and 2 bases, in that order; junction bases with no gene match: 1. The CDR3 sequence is CASRLAGQETQYF. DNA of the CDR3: TGCGCCAGCAGGCTAGCGGGGCAAGAGACCCAGTACTTC.

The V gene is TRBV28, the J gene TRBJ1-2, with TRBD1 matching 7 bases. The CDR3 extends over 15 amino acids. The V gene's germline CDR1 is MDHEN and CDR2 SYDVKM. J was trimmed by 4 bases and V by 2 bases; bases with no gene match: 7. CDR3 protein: CASSLEGAPAYGYTF. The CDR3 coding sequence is TGTGCCAGCAGTTTAGAGGGGGCCCCTGCCTATGGCTACACCTTC.

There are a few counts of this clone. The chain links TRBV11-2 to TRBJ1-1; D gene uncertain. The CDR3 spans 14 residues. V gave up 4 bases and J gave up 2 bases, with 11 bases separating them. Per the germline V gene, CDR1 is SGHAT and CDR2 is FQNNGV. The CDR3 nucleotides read TGTGCCAGCAGCTCCGCCAACAGAAACACTGAAGCTTTCTTT. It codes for CASSSANRNTEAFF.

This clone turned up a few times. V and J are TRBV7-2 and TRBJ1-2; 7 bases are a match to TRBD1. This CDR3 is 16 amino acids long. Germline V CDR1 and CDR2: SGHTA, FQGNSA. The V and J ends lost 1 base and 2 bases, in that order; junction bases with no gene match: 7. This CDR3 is CASSLGRAGGNYGYTF. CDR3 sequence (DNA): TGTGCCAGCAGCTTAGGGCGTGCAGGGGGGAACTATGGCTACACCTTC.

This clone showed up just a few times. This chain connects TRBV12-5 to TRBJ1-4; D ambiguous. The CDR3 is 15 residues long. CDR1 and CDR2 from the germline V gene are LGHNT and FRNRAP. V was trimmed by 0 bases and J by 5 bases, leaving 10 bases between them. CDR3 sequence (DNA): TGTGCTAGTGGTTTGGTACCTGGAGGGAATGAAAAACTGTTTTTT. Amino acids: CASGLVPGGNEKLFF.

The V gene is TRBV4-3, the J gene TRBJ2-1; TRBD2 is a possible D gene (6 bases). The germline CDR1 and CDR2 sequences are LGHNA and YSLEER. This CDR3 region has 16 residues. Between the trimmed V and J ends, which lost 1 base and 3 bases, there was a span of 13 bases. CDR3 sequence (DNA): TGCGCCAGCAGCCAAGCAGGAGGGACGGACTACAATGAGCAGTTCTTC. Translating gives CASSQAGGTDYNEQFF.

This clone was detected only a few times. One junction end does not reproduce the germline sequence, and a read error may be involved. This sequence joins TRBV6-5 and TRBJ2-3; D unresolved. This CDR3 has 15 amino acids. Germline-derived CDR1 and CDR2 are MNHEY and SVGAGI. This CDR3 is CASSDSQAPKNTQYF. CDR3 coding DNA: TGTGCCAGCAGTGACTCTCAGGCCCCCAAGAATACGCAGTATTTT.

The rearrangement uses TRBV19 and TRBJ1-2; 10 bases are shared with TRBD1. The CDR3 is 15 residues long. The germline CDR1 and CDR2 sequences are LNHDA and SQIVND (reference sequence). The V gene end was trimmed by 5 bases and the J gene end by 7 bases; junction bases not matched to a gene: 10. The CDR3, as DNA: TGTGCCAGTAGTGGCCCCGACAGGGGGCTCAGTGGCTACACCTTC. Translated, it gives CASSGPDRGLSGYTF.

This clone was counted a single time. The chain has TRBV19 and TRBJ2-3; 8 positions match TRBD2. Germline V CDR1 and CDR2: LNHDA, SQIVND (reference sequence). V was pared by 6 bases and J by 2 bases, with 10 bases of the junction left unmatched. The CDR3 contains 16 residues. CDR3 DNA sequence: TGTGCCAGTAGCACCTCTTTGCGGGGGGTCACAGATACGCAGTATTTT. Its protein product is CASSTSLRGVTDTQYF.

The CDR3 coding sequence is TGCGCCAGCAGCTTGGAACGTACGGGGGGGACAGGGGGTCCCCGCTACACCTTC. It codes for CASSLERTGGTGGPRYTF. The genes are TRBV5-1 and TRBJ1-2; 11 nucleotides agree with TRBD1. V was clipped by 0 bases and J by 9 bases; unmatched bases: 16. CDR3 length equals 18 residues. The germline gives CDR1 SGHRS, CDR2 YFSETQ.

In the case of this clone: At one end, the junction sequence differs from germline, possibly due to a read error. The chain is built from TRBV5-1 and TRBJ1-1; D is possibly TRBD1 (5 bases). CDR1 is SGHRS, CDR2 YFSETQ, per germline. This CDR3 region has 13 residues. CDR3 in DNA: TGCGCCTCCAGGGAGGATGTGAACGCTGAAGCTTTCTTT. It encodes CASREDVNAEAFF.

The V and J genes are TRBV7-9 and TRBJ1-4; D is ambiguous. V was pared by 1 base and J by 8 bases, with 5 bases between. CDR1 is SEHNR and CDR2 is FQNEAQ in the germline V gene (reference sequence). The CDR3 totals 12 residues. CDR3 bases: TGTGCCAGCAGCTTAGTGGGCGAAAAACTGTTTTTT. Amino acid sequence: CASSLVGEKLFF.

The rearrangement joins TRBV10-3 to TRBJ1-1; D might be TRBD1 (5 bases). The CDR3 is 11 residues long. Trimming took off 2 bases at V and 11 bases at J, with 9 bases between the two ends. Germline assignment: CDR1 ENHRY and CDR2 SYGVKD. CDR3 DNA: TGTGCCATCAGTGAGCGGGGGTACGCTTTCTTT. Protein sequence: CAISERGYAFF.

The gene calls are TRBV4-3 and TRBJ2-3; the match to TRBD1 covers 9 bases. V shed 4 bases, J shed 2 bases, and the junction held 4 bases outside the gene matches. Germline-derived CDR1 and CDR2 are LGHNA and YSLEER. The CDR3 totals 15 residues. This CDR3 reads CASSPTGGITDTQYF. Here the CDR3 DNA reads TGCGCCAGCAGCCCGACAGGGGGGATCACAGATACGCAGTATTTT.

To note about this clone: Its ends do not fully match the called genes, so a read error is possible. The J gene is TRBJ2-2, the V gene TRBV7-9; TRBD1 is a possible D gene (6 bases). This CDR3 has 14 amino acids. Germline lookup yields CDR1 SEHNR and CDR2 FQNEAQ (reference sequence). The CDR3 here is CSSSFTGTSGELFF. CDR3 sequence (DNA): TGTTCCAGCAGCTTCACAGGGACGTCCGGGGAGCTGTTTTTT.

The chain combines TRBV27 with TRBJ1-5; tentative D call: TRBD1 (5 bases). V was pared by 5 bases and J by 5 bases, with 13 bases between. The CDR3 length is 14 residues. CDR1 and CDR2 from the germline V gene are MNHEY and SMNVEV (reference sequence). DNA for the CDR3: TGTGCCAGCAGTCTCGGGGGGGGTGATCAGCCCCAGCATTTT. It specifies CASSLGGGDQPQHF.

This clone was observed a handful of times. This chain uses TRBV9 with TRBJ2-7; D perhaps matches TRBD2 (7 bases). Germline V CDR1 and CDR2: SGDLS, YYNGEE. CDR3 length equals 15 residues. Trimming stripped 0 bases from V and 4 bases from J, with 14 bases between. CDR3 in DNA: TGTGCCAGCAGCGTAGCGGTCGGGGGGCGGTACGAGCAGTACTTC. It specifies CASSVAVGGRYEQYF.